A selection of T cell receptor beta chains follows, all from one sample in a study of T cells in localized non-small cell lung cancer. Sequencing used immunoSEQ multiplex PCR; TCRdb keeps in-frame clones, though not all of them. The sample includes over 25,000 clones, about 90% of them seen just once. Sample: PBMCs, taken before any cancer treatment. These TCRs come from a man aged 35 to 69 with stage II lung adenocarcinoma. The CDR3 runs from the conserved cysteine through the conserved F or W.

v_call	j_call	cdr3_aa
TRBV28	TRBJ2-4	CASSLLGTGENIQYF
TRBV19	TRBJ2-2	CASSPYRGAGELFF
TRBV6-1	TRBJ2-7	CASTVRQNYEQYF
TRBV7-3	TRBJ2-7	CASSLYASNYEQYF
TRBV7-2	TRBJ1-6	CASSRTGSPLHF
TRBV6-6	TRBJ1-5	CASSYTPGREQPQHF
TRBV2	TRBJ2-3	CASRQGISDTQYF
TRBV7-2	TRBJ2-5	CASSFGQDRQYF
TRBV2	TRBJ1-5	CASSVGLTARQPQHF
TRBV29-1	TRBJ2-7	CSVYAFRDRGYEQYF
TRBV7-3	TRBJ1-4	CASRRSGQHNEKLFF
TRBV7-2	TRBJ1-3	CASSPLTGHPASGNTIYF
TRBV27	TRBJ1-6	CASSFSPLAYYNSPLHF
TRBV7-6	TRBJ2-7	CASSLAQGASYEQYF
TRBV30	TRBJ2-2	CAWNTRQGSYTGELFF
TRBV28	TRBJ1-1	CASTTGGRFTEAFF
TRBV11-2	TRBJ1-1	CASSLGRTEAFF
TRBV25-1	TRBJ2-3	CASSEYGSNGRITDTQYF
TRBV28	TRBJ2-1	CASSKLGTGNNEQFF
TRBV7-2	TRBJ2-1	CASSSLPPLAGGNEQFF
TRBV18	TRBJ2-7	CASSVKREPYEQYF
TRBV19	TRBJ2-1	CASSTPTRRSYNEQFF
TRBV6-6	TRBJ2-1	CASSYPTGQSYNEQFF
TRBV6-5	TRBJ2-1	CASSYEGGSREQFF
TRBV9	TRBJ1-1	CASSVGIRGSTEAFF
TRBV6-5	TRBJ1-3	CASSVSVSSGNTIYF
TRBV11-1	TRBJ2-7	CASSSDRGGFSYEQYF
TRBV5-1	TRBJ2-3	CASSLDTSGDTQYF
TRBV19	TRBJ2-1	CASSKERVYNEQFF
TRBV21-1	TRBJ2-7	CASNDGQGLIYEQYF
TRBV28	TRBJ1-4	CASGNEKLFF
TRBV2	TRBJ2-2	CASSGTSGRTGELFF
TRBV21-1	TRBJ2-7	CASRTLAGAPEQYF
TRBV9	TRBJ2-3	CASSALAGTTDTQYF
TRBV19	TRBJ2-2	CASSPRDGGHSNTGELFF
TRBV19	TRBJ2-2	CASSSEAGAGELFF
TRBV6-5	TRBJ1-2	CASGASTGGYTF
TRBV4-1	TRBJ2-3	CASSPDRPTDTQYF
TRBV7-6	TRBJ2-1	CASSMDRGYNEQFF
TRBV2	TRBJ1-2	CASSILTRYGYTF
TRBV4-2	TRBJ2-2	CASSLGQGANTGELFF
TRBV7-9	TRBJ2-7	CASSFGSSRGEQYF
TRBV28	TRBJ1-4	CASSSTGTHNEKLFF
TRBV11-2	TRBJ2-2	CASSFKGSNTGELFF
TRBV27	TRBJ2-1	CASRLGQISSCNEQFF